At least ten counts were recorded for the clone carrying this TCR beta chain. What it binds is unknown. CDR1 is LNHNV and CDR2 is YYDKDF in the germline V gene (reference sequence). The CDR3 has 15 residues. Trimming took off 4 bases at V and 4 bases at J, with 14 bases between the two ends. A single record per CDR3 protein comes from TCRdb applying MiXCR to the RT-PCR reads. The table includes roughly 710,000 distinct CDR3 sequences, 14% detected once. The data are from a study of response to subunit inactivated influenza vaccine. Study conclusions and caveats: T cells newly recruited by each seasonal influenza vaccination are few, the authors suggested.

The clonotype comes from a man aged 50-59 years who received an inactivated influenza vaccine. This material consisted of PBMCs from blood, taken approximately 15 days before vaccination. The chain uses TRBV15 and TRBJ2-1; weak D call: TRBD2 (5 bases). CDR3 bases: TGTGCCACCAGCAACCCTCGGCGGGCTTACAATGAGCAGTTCTTC. Its translation is CATSNPRRAYNEQFF.